This T cell receptor (beta chain) was identified in a study of cytomegalovirus exposure and HLA in healthy donors. Study conclusions and caveats: That first-cohort TCR clusters tended to co-occur in the approximately 110 validation repertoires was found in a later analysis. Rare TCR sequences dominated, though some public TCRs recurred in many donors.

The assay was immunoSEQ multiplex PCR, and TCRdb's table has in-frame clones only and misses some. The table has some 150,000 clones, approximately 94% seen once. Details on this clone: Its antigen is unidentified.

Sequencing was done on a sample of PBMCs. This receptor was obtained from a young man in good health and CMV-seropositive.

This chain's CDR3 is CASSLERRTEAFF. The CDR3 DNA reads as TGTGCCAGCAGCTTAGAGAGGCGCACTGAAGCTTTCTTT. The chain couples TRBV7-2 to TRBJ1-1; D gene uncertain. Trimming cost V 1 base and J 4 bases, with 7 bases left between them. The CDR3 loop spans 13 amino acids. Germline V gene data show CDR1 as SGHTA and CDR2 as FQGNSA.